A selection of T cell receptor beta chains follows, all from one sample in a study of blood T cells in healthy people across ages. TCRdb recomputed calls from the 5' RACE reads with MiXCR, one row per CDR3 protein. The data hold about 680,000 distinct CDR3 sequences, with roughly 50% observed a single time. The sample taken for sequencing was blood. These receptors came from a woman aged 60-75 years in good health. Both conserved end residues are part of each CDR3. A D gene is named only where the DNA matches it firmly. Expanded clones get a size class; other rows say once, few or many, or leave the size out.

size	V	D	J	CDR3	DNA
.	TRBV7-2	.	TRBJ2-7	CASSPLGSEQYF	TGTGCCAGCAGCCCGTTGGGTTCCGAGCAGTACTTC
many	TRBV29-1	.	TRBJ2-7	CSVDGVGNPYEQYF	TGCAGCGTTGACGGTGTAGGCAACCCCTACGAGCAGTACTTC
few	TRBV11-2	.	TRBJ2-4	CASNDLMPGFTKNIQYF	TGTGCCAGCAACGATCTAATGCCGGGATTTACCAAAAACATTCAGTACTTC
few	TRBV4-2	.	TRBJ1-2	CASSQDLSNYGYTF	TGTGCCAGCAGCCAAGATTTGTCGAACTATGGCTACACCTTC
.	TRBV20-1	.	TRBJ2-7	CSARAVGRSYEQYF	TGCAGTGCTAGAGCGGTAGGCCGGTCCTACGAGCAGTACTTC
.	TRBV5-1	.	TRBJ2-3	CASSLASGPDTQYF	TGCGCCAGCAGCTTAGCGTCAGGGCCAGATACGCAGTATTTT
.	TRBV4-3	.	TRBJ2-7	CASSQDLAETYEQYF	TGCGCCAGCAGCCAAGACCTGGCTGAGACTTACGAGCAGTACTTC
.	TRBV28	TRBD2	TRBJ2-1	CASKREGLHEQFF	TGTGCCAGCAAACGGGAGGGCCTCCATGAGCAGTTCTTC
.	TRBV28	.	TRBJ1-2	CASTPAGRYGYTF	TGTGCCAGCACCCCTGCAGGGCGCTATGGCTACACCTTC
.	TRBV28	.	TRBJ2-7	CASGLTGADYEQYF	TGTGCCAGCGGTTTAACGGGGGCAGATTACGAGCAGTACTTC
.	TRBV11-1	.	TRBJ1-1	CASSPGGNKNTEAFF	TGTGCCAGCAGCCCCGGCGGCAACAAGAACACTGAAGCTTTCTTT
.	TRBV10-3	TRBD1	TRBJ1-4	CAISELGQGGEKLFF	TGTGCCATCAGTGAGTTGGGACAGGGAGGTGAAAAACTGTTTTTT
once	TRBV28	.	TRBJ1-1	CASSLPSLGAEAFF	TGTGCCAGCAGTTTACCGAGTTTGGGAGCTGAAGCTTTCTTT
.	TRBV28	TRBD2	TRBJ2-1	CQAGTSAYNEQFF	TGCCAAGCGGGGACTAGCGCCTACAATGAGCAGTTCTTC
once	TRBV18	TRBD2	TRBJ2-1	CTSSRSGTSYNEQFF	TGTACCAGCTCACGAAGCGGGACCTCCTACAATGAGCAGTTCTTC
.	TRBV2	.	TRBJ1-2	CASSESWIPRYGYTF	TGTGCCAGCAGTGAATCATGGATCCCCCGCTATGGCTACACCTTC
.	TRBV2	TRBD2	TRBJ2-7	CASSITGLATSEQYF	TGTGCCAGCAGTATCACGGGACTAGCGACATCCGAGCAGTACTTC
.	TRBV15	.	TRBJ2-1	CATSRSSSYNEQFF	TGTGCCACCAGCAGATCTAGCTCCTACAATGAGCAGTTCTTC
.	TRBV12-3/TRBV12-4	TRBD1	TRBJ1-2	CASSFKGTGAGANYGYTF	TGTGCCAGCAGTTTCAAGGGGACAGGGGCGGGGGCTAACTATGGCTACACCTTC
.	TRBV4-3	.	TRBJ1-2	CASSQGVRDGYTF	TGCGCCAGCAGCCAAGGCGTTAGGGATGGCTACACCTTC
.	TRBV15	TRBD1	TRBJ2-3	CATSRVLPGQGDTQYF	TGTGCCACCAGCAGAGTACTACCGGGACAGGGAGATACGCAGTATTTT
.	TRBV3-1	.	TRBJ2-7	CASSQAKTGEQYF	TGTGCCAGCAGCCAGGCCAAGACAGGCGAGCAGTACTTC
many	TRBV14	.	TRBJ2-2	CASSQFLYTGELFF	TGTGCCAGCAGCCAATTTTTGTACACCGGGGAGCTGTTTTTT
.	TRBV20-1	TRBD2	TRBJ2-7	CSARAPSGRFDEQYF	TGCAGTGCTAGAGCCCCTAGCGGGAGGTTCGATGAGCAGTACTTC
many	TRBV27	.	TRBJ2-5	CASSLLGNEQYF	TGTGCCAGCAGTTTATTGGGTAATGAGCAGTACTTC
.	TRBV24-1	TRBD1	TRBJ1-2	CATSDTGGNYGYTF	TGTGCCACCAGTGACACAGGGGGCAACTATGGCTACACCTTC
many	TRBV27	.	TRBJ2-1	CASSLSAASAAYNEQFF	TGTGCCAGCAGTTTATCCGCTGCTAGCGCCGCCTACAATGAGCAGTTCTTC